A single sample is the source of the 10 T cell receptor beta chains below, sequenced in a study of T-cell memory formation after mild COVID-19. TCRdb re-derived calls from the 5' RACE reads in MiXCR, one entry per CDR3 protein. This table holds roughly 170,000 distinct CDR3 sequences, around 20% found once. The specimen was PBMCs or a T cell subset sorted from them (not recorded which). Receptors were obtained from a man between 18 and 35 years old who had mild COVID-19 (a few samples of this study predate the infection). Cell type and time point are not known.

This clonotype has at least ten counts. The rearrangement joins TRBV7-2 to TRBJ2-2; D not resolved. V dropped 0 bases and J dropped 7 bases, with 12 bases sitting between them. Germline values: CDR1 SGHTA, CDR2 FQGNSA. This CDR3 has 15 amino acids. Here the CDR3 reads CASSLAASEGGELFF. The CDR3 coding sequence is TGTGCCAGCAGCTTAGCGGCCAGCGAAGGCGGGGAGCTGTTTTTT.

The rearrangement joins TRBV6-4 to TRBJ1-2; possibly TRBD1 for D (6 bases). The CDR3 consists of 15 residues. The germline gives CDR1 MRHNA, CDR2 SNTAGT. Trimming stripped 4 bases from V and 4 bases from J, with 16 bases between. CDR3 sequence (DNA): TGTGCCAGCAGTGCAACGTGGACAGCTCGCTATGGCTACACCTTC. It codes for CASSATWTARYGYTF.

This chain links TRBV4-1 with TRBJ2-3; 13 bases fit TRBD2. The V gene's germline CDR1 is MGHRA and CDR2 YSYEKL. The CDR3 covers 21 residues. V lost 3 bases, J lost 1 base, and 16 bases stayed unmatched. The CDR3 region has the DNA TGCGCCAGCAGCCACCCCTCAGGACTAGCGGGGGTAACGTCTCGCACAGATACGCAGTATTTT. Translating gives CASSHPSGLAGVTSRTDTQYF.

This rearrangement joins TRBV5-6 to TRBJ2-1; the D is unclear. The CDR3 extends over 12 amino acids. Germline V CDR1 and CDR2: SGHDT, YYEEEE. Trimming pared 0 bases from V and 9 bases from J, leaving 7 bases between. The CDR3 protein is CASSLVGREQFF. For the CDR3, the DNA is TGTGCCAGCAGCTTGGTCGGGCGTGAGCAGTTCTTC.

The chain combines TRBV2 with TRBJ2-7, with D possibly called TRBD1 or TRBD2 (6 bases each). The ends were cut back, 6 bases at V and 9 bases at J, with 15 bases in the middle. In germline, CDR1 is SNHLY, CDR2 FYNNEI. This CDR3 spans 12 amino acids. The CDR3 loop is CASRAGGVWQYV. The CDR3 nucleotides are TGTGCCAGCAGGGCCGGGGGCGTCTGGCAGTACGTC.

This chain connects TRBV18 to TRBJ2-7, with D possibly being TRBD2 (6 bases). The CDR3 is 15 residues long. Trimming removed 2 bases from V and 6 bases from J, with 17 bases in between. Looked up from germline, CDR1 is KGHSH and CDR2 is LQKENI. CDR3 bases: TGTGCCAGCTCACCAGTCTCAGGGATCGGGAGCGAGCAGTACGTC. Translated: CASSPVSGIGSEQYV.

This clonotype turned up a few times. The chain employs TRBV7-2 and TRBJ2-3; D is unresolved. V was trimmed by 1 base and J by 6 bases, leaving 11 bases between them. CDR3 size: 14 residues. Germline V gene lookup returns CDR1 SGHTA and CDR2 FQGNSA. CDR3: CASSLGWMSDTQYF. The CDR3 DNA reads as TGTGCCAGCAGCTTAGGTTGGATGTCGGATACGCAGTATTTT.

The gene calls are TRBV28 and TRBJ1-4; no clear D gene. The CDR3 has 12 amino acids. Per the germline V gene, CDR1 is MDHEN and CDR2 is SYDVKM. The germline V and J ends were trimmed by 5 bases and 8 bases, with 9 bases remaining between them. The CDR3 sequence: CASSPLREKLFF. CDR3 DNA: TGTGCCAGCAGTCCGTTAAGGGAAAAACTGTTTTTT.

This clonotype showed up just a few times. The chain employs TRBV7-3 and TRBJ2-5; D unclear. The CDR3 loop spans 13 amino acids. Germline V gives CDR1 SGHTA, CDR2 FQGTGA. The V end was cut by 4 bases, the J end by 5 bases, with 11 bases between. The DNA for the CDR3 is TGTGCCAGCAGCTCCAGCTCCTGGGAGACCCAGTACTTC. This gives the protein CASSSSSWETQYF.

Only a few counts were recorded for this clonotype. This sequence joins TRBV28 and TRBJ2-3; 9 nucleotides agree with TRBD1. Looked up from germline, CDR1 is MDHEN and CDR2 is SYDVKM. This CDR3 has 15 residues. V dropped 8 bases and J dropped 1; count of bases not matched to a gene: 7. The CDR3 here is CASQSQGAGTDTQYF. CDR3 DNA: TGTGCCAGCCAATCACAGGGGGCTGGCACAGATACGCAGTATTTT.